This record looks at one T cell receptor beta chain sequence and its context. The antigen is not known. This specimen comes from a study of identical twins. Study conclusions and caveats: For out-of-frame beta sequences, excess twin sharing was weaker.

A universal primer site came from template switching; cDNA carried unique molecular identifiers. TCRdb reanalysed the 5' RACE reads using MiXCR and keeps one entry per CDR3 protein. The sample lists about 200,000 distinct CDR3 sequences, about 16% occurring once. Germline V gives CDR1 DFQATT, CDR2 SNEGSKA (reference sequence). Trimming at V came to 1 base and at J to 5 bases, leaving 5 bases not matched to a gene. The CDR3 extends over 14 amino acids. The sample was also reused in another study, on T cells expressing NK-cell markers. That source notes: Sequenced donors, eight in total, included seven who were HCMV-seropositive and one who was seronegative. As a fraction of CD8+ T cells, dominant NKG2C+ clonotypes reached about 1.0-7.5% in roughly 6 donors.

The sequenced material came from CD8+ T cells sorted from blood. The chain carries TRBV20-1 and TRBJ2-5; 9 nucleotides match TRBD2. This receptor was identified in a woman aged 18-35 years in good health. CDR3: CSARGTSGLETQYF. The CDR3 DNA reads as TGCAGTGCTAGAGGAACTAGCGGGCTGGAGACCCAGTACTTC.